The source of this T cell receptor beta chain is a study of blood T cell repertoires in COVID-19. This clone has a single count. The CDR3 sequence is 13 residues long. V dropped 7 bases and J dropped 6; count of bases not matched to a gene: 8. CDR1 is SNHLY and CDR2 is FYNNEI in the germline V gene. Using immunoSEQ multiplex PCR, the repertoire was profiled, and TCRdb retains in-frame clones only, with some absent. The sample includes 210,000 or so clones, 75% to 85% of them seen just once. Sequenced sample: peripheral blood. The sequence was obtained from a woman under 40 with COVID-19, enrolled during active disease. This rearrangement joins TRBV2 to TRBJ2-7; TRBD2 agrees at 8 bases. The CDR3 DNA reads TGTGCCAGCATCAGCGGGAGTGAACGCGAGCAGTACTTC. Translation gives CASISGSEREQYF.